These 17 T cell receptor beta chains share one sample of origin, sequenced in a study of blood T cell repertoires in COVID-19. TCRdb keeps only in-frame clones here, not all; method: immunoSEQ multiplex PCR. The sample lists roughly 250,000 clones, under 90% seen once, with approximately 9% in the top ten. The source material was peripheral blood. The receptors derive from a human donor in a cohort sampled during active COVID-19.

The chain has TRBV5-1 and TRBJ1-1; 8 bases are shared with TRBD1. V lost 4 bases and J lost 1; bases outside the gene matches: 12. The CDR3 length is 17 residues. The germline gives CDR1 SGHRS, CDR2 YFSETQ. The CDR3 loop reads CASSTPATGVWNTEAFF. DNA of the CDR3: TGCGCCAGCAGCACCCCCGCGACAGGGGTCTGGAACACTGAAGCTTTCTTT.

The gene calls are TRBV7-2 and TRBJ1-4; D not resolved. The CDR3 spans 16 residues. CDR1 and CDR2 from the germline V gene are SGHTA and FQGNSA. Trimming stripped 1 base from V and 2 bases from J, with 11 bases between. The CDR3 loop is CASSLDRRATNEKLFF. CDR3 nucleotides: TGTGCCAGCAGCTTAGACCGGAGAGCCACTAATGAAAAACTGTTTTTT. Full variable domain (outside the CDR3, taken from reference TRBV7-2 and TRBJ1-4): GAGVSQSPSNKVTEKGKDVELRCDPISGHTALYWYRQSLGQGLEFLIYFQGNSAPDKSGLPSDRFSAERTGGSVSTLTIQRTQQEDSAVYLCASSLDRRATNEKLFFGSGTQLSVL.

The CDR3 loop is CSVKRGPAYEQYF. CDR3 in DNA: TGCAGCGTTAAAAGGGGGCCGGCCTACGAGCAGTACTTC. V usage is TRBV29-1 and J usage is TRBJ2-7, with 7 positions matching TRBD1. The CDR3 runs 13 residues. CDR1 and CDR2 (germline): SQVTM, ANQGSEA. The V and J ends lost 5 bases and 2 bases, in that order; junction bases with no gene match: 6.

V usage is TRBV28 and J usage is TRBJ2-7; 10 positions agree with TRBD1. The CDR3 is 13 residues long. Looked up from germline, CDR1 is MDHEN and CDR2 is SYDVKM. Trimming took 6 bases from V and 6 from J; bases not matched to a gene: 5. Written as DNA, the CDR3 is TGTGCCAGCAGCGGCGGGACAGGGGCCGAGCAGTACTTC. It yields the protein CASSGGTGAEQYF.

The chain combines TRBV3-1 (or the pseudogene TRBV3-2) with TRBJ1-2; D might be TRBD1 (6 bases). The V gene's germline CDR1 is LGHDT and CDR2 YNNKEL (reference sequence). V lost 4 bases, J lost 4 bases, and 16 bases lay in between. This CDR3 contains 15 residues. The CDR3 region has the DNA TGTGCCAGCAGCCGACGACAGGAGGCTGGCTATGGCTACACCTTC. Its protein is CASSRRQEAGYGYTF.

This clone appeared a single time. The chain couples TRBV19 to TRBJ1-4; possible D gene TRBD1, 5 bases. Germline loops: CDR1 LNHDA, CDR2 SQIVND (reference sequence). The CDR3 has 15 residues. V lost 1 base, J lost 4 bases, and 10 bases lay in between. The CDR3 loop reads CASSIGQRSNEKLFF. In DNA form, the CDR3 reads TGTGCCAGTAGTATAGGACAGCGAAGTAATGAAAAACTGTTTTTT.

The chain has TRBV28 and TRBJ2-2; possible D gene TRBD1, 6 bases. Per the germline V gene, CDR1 is MDHEN and CDR2 is SYDVKM. V gave up 5 bases and J gave up 0 bases, with 10 bases separating them. This CDR3 contains 15 residues. CDR3 residues: CASSPTGPNTGELFF. DNA of the CDR3: TGTGCCAGCAGTCCGACAGGACCGAACACCGGGGAGCTGTTTTTT.

This chain links TRBV11-3 with TRBJ1-6; 7 nucleotides line up with TRBD1. The CDR3 is 15 amino acids. Germline V lookup: CDR1 SGHNT, CDR2 YENEEA. Germline trimming cut 4 bases from V and 5 bases from J; bases unmatched to any gene: 5. The CDR3 region is CASSCYRGDNSPLHF. The CDR3, as DNA: TGTGCCAGCAGCTGCTACAGGGGCGATAATTCACCCCTCCACTTT.

In this sample, this clone turned up once. The gene calls are TRBV5-6 and TRBJ1-5; TRBD1 is a possible D gene (5 bases). CDR3 size: 14 residues. The germline V and J ends were trimmed by 0 bases and 6 bases, with 10 bases remaining between them. Germline CDR1 SGHDT, CDR2 YYEEEE. This chain's CDR3 is CASSLGQGGQPQHF. The CDR3 DNA reads TGTGCCAGCAGCTTGGGCCAGGGCGGTCAGCCCCAGCATTTT. Drawing the rest from reference TRBV5-6 and TRBJ1-5, the complete variable domain is DAGVTQSPTHLIKTRGQQVTLRCSPKSGHDTVSWYQQALGQGPQFIFQYYEEEERQRGNFPDRFSGHQFPNYSSELNVNALLLGDSALYLCASSLGQGGQPQHFGDGTRLSIL.

The CDR3: CASSLEGGGTYEQYF. The DNA of the CDR3 is TGTGCCAGCAGTTTAGAAGGGGGGGGGACCTACGAGCAGTACTTC. The V call is TRBV27, the J call TRBJ2-7; the D gene is possibly TRBD2 (7 bases). In germline, CDR1 is MNHEY, CDR2 SMNVEV (reference sequence). Trimming cost V 2 bases and J 2 bases, with 13 bases left between them. There are 15 residues in the CDR3.

The chain recombines TRBV19 with TRBJ2-2, with 7 nucleotides matching TRBD1. J lost 1 base, V lost 5 bases, and 13 bases had no gene match. This CDR3 has 18 residues. Germline CDR1 reads LNHDA; CDR2 reads SQIVND (reference sequence). The CDR3 DNA is TGTGCCAGTAGTGCCGACAGGGTCCGAGGAAAGAACACCGGGGAGCTGTTTTTT. Encoded protein: CASSADRVRGKNTGELFF.

This chain connects TRBV5-4 to TRBJ2-4; 11 positions agree with TRBD2. Trimming cost V 3 bases and J 9 bases; bases outside gene matches: 8. The CDR3 is 15 amino acids. CDR1 and CDR2 from the germline V gene are SGHNT and YYREEE (reference sequence). The CDR3 bases are TGTGCCAGCAGCTATGACTCCGGACTAGCGGGCATTCAGTACTTC. This translates into CASSYDSGLAGIQYF. The full variable domain, its missing parts supplied by reference TRBV5-4 and TRBJ2-4, is ETGVTQSPTHLIKTRGQQVTLRCSSQSGHNTVSWYQQALGQGPQFIFQYYREEENGRGNFPPRFSGLQFPNYSSELNVNALELDDSALYLCASSYDSGLAGIQYFGAGTRLSVL.

This clone was picked up one time. The CDR3 coding sequence is TGTGCCAGCAGCTTGTCCGGGGGGACCCGACTTCGCACAGATACGCAGTATTTT. Translating it yields CASSLSGGTRLRTDTQYF. This sequence joins TRBV5-4 and TRBJ2-3, with 7 bases aligning to TRBD2. With 1 base clipped from V and 1 base from J, the junction kept 12 bases outside the gene matches. Per germline, CDR1 SGHNT and CDR2 YYREEE (reference sequence). This CDR3 has 18 residues.

This chain links TRBV13 with TRBJ2-7; 8 bases align to TRBD2. This CDR3 region has 14 residues. Germline V gives CDR1 PRHDT, CDR2 FYEKMQ (reference sequence). Losses at the gene ends were 5 bases for V and 12 bases for J; bases not matched to a gene: 15. The CDR3 DNA reads as TGTGCCAGCAGCCTAGAAGCGGGGGCTCAAGGGTCGTACTTC. It yields the protein CASSLEAGAQGSYF.

J is TRBJ2-2 and V is TRBV6-5; 7 positions match TRBD1. Looked up from germline, CDR1 is MNHEY and CDR2 is SVGAGI. V lost 4 bases to trimming and J lost 2 bases; unmatched junction nucleotides: 4. CDR3 length: 15 amino acids. CDR3 DNA sequence: TGTGCCAGCAGTTTGAGACAGGGAAACACCGGGGAGCTGTTTTTT. It translates to CASSLRQGNTGELFF.

The V and J genes are TRBV6-2 or TRBV6-3 and TRBJ2-3; maybe TRBD1 (5 bases). CDR3 size: 16 residues. V gave up 2 bases and J gave up 6 bases, with 18 bases separating them. Germline V gene data show CDR1 as MNHEY and CDR2 as SVGEGT. Written as DNA, the CDR3 is TGTGCCAGCAGTTACCCGAAGGGGCCCTCGGCGGATACGCAGTATTTT. Translation gives CASSYPKGPSADTQYF.

The chain carries TRBV3-1 (or the pseudogene TRBV3-2) and TRBJ2-1; 10 positions agree with TRBD2. Trimming cost V 0 bases and J 14 bases; bases outside gene matches: 4. CDR3 length: 13 residues. CDR1 and CDR2 (germline): LGHDT, YNNKEL (reference sequence). CDR3 in amino acids: CASSQEPSGSEFF. The CDR3 bases are TGTGCCAGCAGCCAAGAACCTAGCGGGAGCGAGTTCTTC.